One TCR beta chain is described in this entry. The data are from a study of blood T cell repertoires in COVID-19. Study context: Sites in the United States, Italy and Spain provided acute and convalescent COVID-19 samples. Nucleic acid was either cDNA or gDNA, and it came from T cells, B-cell-depleted T cells, or PBMCs.

Original methodology: Reference gene primers were amplified, and this amplification served to estimate nucleated cell counts. Only in-frame clones appear in the TCRdb table, and some are missing; sequencing was by immunoSEQ multiplex PCR. V and J calls and clone size are copied from that table; D and trimming were computed from the DNA. Counted here are 150,000 to 200,000 clones, around 86% occurring once; the ten biggest clones make up around 7.3%. The CDR3 is 13 amino acids. V was pared by 6 bases and J by 9 bases, with 15 bases between. CDR1 and CDR2 from the germline V gene are SGHVS and FNYEAQ. This chain uses TRBV7-6 with TRBJ2-1, with D possibly matching TRBD1 (6 bases). The sample comprised peripheral blood. This receptor was obtained from a woman aged 70-85 years with COVID-19, enrolled during active disease. The CDR3 coding sequence is TGTGCCAGCAGGGGACAATCCTTGGGTGAGCAGTTCTTC. It encodes CASRGQSLGEQFF. Together with reference TRBV7-6 and TRBJ2-1, the CDR3 gives the full variable domain: GAGVSQSPRYKVTKRGQDVALRCDPISGHVSLYWYRQALGQGPEFLTYFNYEAQQDKSGLPNDRFSAERPEGSISTLTIQRTEQRDSAMYRCASRGQSLGEQFFGPGTRLTVL.